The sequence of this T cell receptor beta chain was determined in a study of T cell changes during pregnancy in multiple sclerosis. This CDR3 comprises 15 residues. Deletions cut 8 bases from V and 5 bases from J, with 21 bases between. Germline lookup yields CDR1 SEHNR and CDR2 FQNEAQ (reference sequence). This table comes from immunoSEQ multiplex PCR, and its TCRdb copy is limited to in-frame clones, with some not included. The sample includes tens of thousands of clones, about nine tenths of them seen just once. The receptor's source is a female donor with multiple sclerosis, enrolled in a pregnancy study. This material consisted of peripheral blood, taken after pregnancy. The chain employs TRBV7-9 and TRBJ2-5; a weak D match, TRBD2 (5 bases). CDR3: CASGRGLPVGETQYF. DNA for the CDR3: TGTGCCAGCGGCCGAGGGCTGCCAGTTGGGGAGACCCAGTACTTC.